The T cell receptor beta chain described here comes from a study of T cell responses to AZD1222 COVID-19 vaccine. Findings and limits, study-wide: In all cases, repertoires were sampled only after the peak T cell response.

The repertoire was sequenced with immunoSEQ multiplex PCR; TCRdb's copy has only in-frame clones and lacks some. The sample includes tens of thousands of clones, about 85% of them seen just once. As regards this clone: Its target is unknown.

Germline V CDR1 and CDR2: MNHEY, SVGAGI. The CDR3 sequence is 13 residues long. V lost 6 bases and J 7 bases, leaving 15 bases between the germline ends. Sequenced material: peripheral blood, taken on day 0 of AZD1222 vaccination. The genes are TRBV6-5 and TRBJ1-1; a possible D gene is TRBD1 (5 bases). This receptor was taken from an adult in good health. The CDR3 region is CASSPTGSGEAFF. The CDR3 DNA reads TGTGCCAGCAGCCCCACAGGATCGGGTGAAGCTTTCTTT.